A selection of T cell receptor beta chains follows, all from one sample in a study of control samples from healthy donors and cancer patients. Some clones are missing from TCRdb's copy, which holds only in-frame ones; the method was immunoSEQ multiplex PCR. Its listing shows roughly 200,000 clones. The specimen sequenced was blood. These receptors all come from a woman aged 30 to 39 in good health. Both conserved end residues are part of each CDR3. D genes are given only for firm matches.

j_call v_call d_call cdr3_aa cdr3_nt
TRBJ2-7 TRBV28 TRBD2 CASSLRLYPGLQPSYEQYF TGTGCCAGCAGTTTACGACTTTATCCGGGACTACAACCCTCCTACGAGCAGTACTTC
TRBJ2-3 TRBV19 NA CASSVAGSRDTQYF TGTGCCAGTAGTGTCGCGGGATCAAGGGATACGCAGTATTTT
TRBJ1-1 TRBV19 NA CASTKDSRYTEAFF TGTGCCAGTACCAAGGACAGTCGATACACTGAAGCTTTCTTT
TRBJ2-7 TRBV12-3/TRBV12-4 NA CASSRDISYEQYF TGTGCCAGCAGCCGGGACATATCTTACGAGCAGTACTTC
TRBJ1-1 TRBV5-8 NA CASSLRRARAFF TGTGCCAGCAGCTTACGGAGGGCTCGAGCTTTCTTT
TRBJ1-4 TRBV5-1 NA CASSFNMASTNEKLFF TGCGCCAGCAGCTTCAATATGGCCTCAACTAATGAAAAACTGTTTTTT
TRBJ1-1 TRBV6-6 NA CASSYSGGSEAFF TGTGCCAGCAGTTACTCGGGGGGCTCTGAAGCTTTCTTT
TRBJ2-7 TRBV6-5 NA CASSPSDSFYEQYF TGTGCCAGCAGTCCCTCGGACAGTTTCTACGAGCAGTACTTC
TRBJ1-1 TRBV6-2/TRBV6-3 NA CASSIGARTEAFF TGTGCCAGCAGTATCGGGGCTCGCACTGAAGCTTTCTTT
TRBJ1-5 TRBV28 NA CASSFGGGSNQPQHF TGTGCCAGCAGTTTTGGGGGGGGGAGCAATCAGCCCCAGCATTTT
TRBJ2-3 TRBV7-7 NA CASSLAVTRRPDTQYF TGTGCTAGCAGCTTAGCGGTGACAAGACGACCAGATACGCAGTATTTT
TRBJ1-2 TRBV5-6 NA CASSPSLANYGYTF TGTGCCAGCAGTCCCTCTCTTGCTAACTATGGCTACACCTTC
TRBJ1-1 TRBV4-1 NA CASSQERRRRNTEAFF TGCGCCAGCAGCCAAGAAAGGCGCAGGAGGAACACTGAAGCTTTCTTT
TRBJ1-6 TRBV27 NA CASIIAPYGSPLHF TGTGCCAGCATTATAGCGCCCTATGGTTCACCCCTCCACTTT
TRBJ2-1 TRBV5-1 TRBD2 CASSLVVAGDNEQFF TGCGCCAGCAGCTTGGTGGTAGCGGGGGACAATGAGCAGTTCTTC
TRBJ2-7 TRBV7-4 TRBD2 CASSPTHPSGGSYEQYF TGTGCCAGCAGCCCTACGCATCCTAGCGGGGGTTCCTACGAGCAGTACTTC